The rows below give T cell receptor beta chains drawn from one sample of a study of OX40 agonist ivuxolimab in advanced cancers. Sequencing was performed with immunoSEQ multiplex PCR; in TCRdb, only in-frame clones are kept and a portion is missing. This table has some 70,000 clones, less than 95% appearing once. Sequenced material: CD4+ or CD8+ T cells sorted from blood, taken in a trial of the OX40 agonist ivuxolimab. All receptors derive from an adult with an advanced solid tumor such as melanoma, head and neck, liver or kidney cancer. CDR3s include the opening cysteine and the closing phenylalanine or tryptophan. D genes are given only for firm matches. Clone size, where shown, is once, few, many, or a class for clones that have expanded.

size: -
J: TRBJ1-2
D: -
V: TRBV2
DNA: TGTGCCAGCCAGTTGGACGAACTAAAGGGGACCTTC
CDR3: CASQLDELKGTF

size: -
J: TRBJ1-1
D: TRBD1
V: TRBV7-6
DNA: TGTGCCAGCAGACGAACAGGGGGCACTGAAGCTTTCTTT
CDR3: CASRRTGGTEAFF

size: -
J: TRBJ2-3
D: -
V: TRBV19
DNA: TGTGCCAGTAGTAGGGGGGCCTTGGGTACAGATACGCAGTATTTT
CDR3: CASSRGALGTDTQYF

size: -
J: TRBJ2-1
D: TRBD2
V: TRBV7-8
DNA: TGTGCCAGCAGCTTAGCGTTTGGGGGGGTCTACAATGAGCAGTTCTTC
CDR3: CASSLAFGGVYNEQFF

size: -
J: TRBJ1-1
D: -
V: TRBV6-5
DNA: TGTGCCGCGGGGCCCAACACTGAAGCTTTCTTT
CDR3: CAAGPNTEAFF

size: -
J: TRBJ2-7
D: -
V: TRBV14
DNA: TGTGCCAGCAGCCAAGCGGGCAGGGCCTACGAGCAGTACTTC
CDR3: CASSQAGRAYEQYF

size: once
J: TRBJ1-1
D: -
V: TRBV6-5
DNA: TGTGCCAGCAGCAGGGGATTAGGAGCTTTCTTT
CDR3: CASSRGLGAFF

size: once
J: TRBJ1-1
D: -
V: TRBV13
DNA: TGTGCCAGCAGCTTAGGGCAGCCGAACACTGAAGCTTTCTTT
CDR3: CASSLGQPNTEAFF

size: few
J: TRBJ1-1
D: TRBD1
V: TRBV5-4
DNA: TGTGCCAGCAGCTTAAGGTTGACAGGGGGCACTGAAGCTTTCTTT
CDR3: CASSLRLTGGTEAFF

size: -
J: TRBJ2-1
D: -
V: TRBV7-3
DNA: TGTGCCAGCAGCCTCATCCTGAGCAACTCCGTGATCGAGTTCTTC
CDR3: CASSLILSNSVIEFF

size: -
J: TRBJ1-2
D: -
V: TRBV10-2
DNA: TGCGCCAGCGGGAGCAGGACAGATGGCTACACCTTC
CDR3: CASGSRTDGYTF

size: -
J: TRBJ1-5
D: -
V: TRBV4-1
DNA: TGCGCCAGCAGCCAAGATTGGGGTAGCAATCAGCCCCAGCATTTT
CDR3: CASSQDWGSNQPQHF

size: -
J: TRBJ1-2
D: -
V: TRBV19
DNA: TGTGCCAGTAGTATTAGGCGAGATGGCTACACCTTC
CDR3: CASSIRRDGYTF

size: -
J: TRBJ2-5
D: -
V: TRBV5-1
DNA: TGCGCCAGCAGCTTTCGTAGCGGAGAGACCCAGTACTTC
CDR3: CASSFRSGETQYF

size: -
J: TRBJ2-5
D: TRBD2
V: TRBV19
DNA: TGTGCCAGTAGTTATCTAGCGGGAGGGGGGGAGACCCAGTACTTC
CDR3: CASSYLAGGGETQYF

size: -
J: TRBJ1-3
D: -
V: TRBV19
DNA: TGTGCCAGTAGTAGGGACACCTCTGGAAACACCATATATTTT
CDR3: CASSRDTSGNTIYF

size: -
J: TRBJ2-3
D: -
V: TRBV5-4
DNA: TGTGCCAGCAGTGACCACCTCACAGATACGCAGTATTTT
CDR3: CASSDHLTDTQYF